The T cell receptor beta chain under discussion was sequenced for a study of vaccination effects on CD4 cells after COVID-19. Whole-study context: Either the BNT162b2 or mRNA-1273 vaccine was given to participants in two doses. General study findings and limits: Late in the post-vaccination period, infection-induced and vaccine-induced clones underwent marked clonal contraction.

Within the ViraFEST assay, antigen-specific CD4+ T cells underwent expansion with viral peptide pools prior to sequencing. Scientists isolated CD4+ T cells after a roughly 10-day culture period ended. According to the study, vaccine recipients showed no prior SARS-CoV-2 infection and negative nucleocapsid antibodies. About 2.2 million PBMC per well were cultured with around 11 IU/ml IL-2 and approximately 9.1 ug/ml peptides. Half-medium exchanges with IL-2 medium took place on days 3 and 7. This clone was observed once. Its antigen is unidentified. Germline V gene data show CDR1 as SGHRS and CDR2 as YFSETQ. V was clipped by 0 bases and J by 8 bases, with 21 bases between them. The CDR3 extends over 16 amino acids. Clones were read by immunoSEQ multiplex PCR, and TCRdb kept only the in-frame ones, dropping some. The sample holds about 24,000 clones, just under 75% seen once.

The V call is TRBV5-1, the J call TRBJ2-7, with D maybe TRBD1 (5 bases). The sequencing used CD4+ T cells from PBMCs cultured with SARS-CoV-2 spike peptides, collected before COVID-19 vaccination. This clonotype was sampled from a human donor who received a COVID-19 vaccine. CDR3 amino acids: CASSLDQGRARSKQYF. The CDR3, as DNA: TGCGCCAGCAGCTTGGACCAGGGTCGGGCTCGTTCGAAGCAGTACTTC.